A selection of T cell receptor beta chains follows, all from one sample in a study of T-cell memory formation after mild COVID-19. TCRdb fed the 5' RACE reads into MiXCR, producing one record per CDR3 protein. The sample comprises over 50,000 distinct CDR3 sequences, around 10% of which are singletons, and 10% to 15% rests with the top ten. Sequencing was done on a sample of PBMCs or a T cell subset sorted from them (not recorded which). Receptor source: an adult woman who had mild COVID-19 (a few samples of this study predate the infection). Cell type and time point are not known. CDR3s include the opening cysteine and the closing phenylalanine or tryptophan. The D gene is left open where the match is weak. Size is stated for part of the rows, as once, few or many counts, or as a class when the clone is expanded.

TRBJ2-1	.	TRBV11-3	.	TGTGCCAGCAGCCTTTCAACCGGGACTTCCTACAATGAGCAGTTCTTC	CASSLSTGTSYNEQFF
TRBJ2-7	many	TRBV18	.	TGTGCCAGCTCCCCAGGCTCTAGCAGGTATACCGTGCAGTACTTC	CASSPGSSRYTVQYF
TRBJ2-5	.	TRBV5-1	.	TGCGCCAGCAGCTTGGAAGGGTACCAAGAGACCCAGTACTTC	CASSLEGYQETQYF
TRBJ1-2	few	TRBV4-2	TRBD1	TGTGCCAGCAGCCAAGAACAGGGGCCCAACTATGGCTACACCTTC	CASSQEQGPNYGYTF
TRBJ2-5	few	TRBV20-1	.	TGCAGTGCTAGAGATAATATAGGACAGACGGGAGAGACCCAGTACTTC	CSARDNIGQTGETQYF
TRBJ1-2	many	TRBV7-2	.	TGTGCCAGCAGCTTAAGTAACTATGGCTACACCTTC	CASSLSNYGYTF
TRBJ2-7	.	TRBV14	.	TGTGCCAGCGGGAGAAACTACGAGCAGTACTTC	CASGRNYEQYF
TRBJ2-1	.	TRBV3-1	TRBD2	TGTGCCAGCAGCCATCGATTGCGGGGGAAGGAGAACAATGAGCAGTTCTTC	CASSHRLRGKENNEQFF
TRBJ2-7	.	TRBV20-1	TRBD2	TGCAGTGCTAGTCTTCTAGCGGGGTTCTACGAGCAGTACTTC	CSASLLAGFYEQYF
TRBJ1-5	many	TRBV18	.	TGTGCCAGCTCACCCCCTGGCAGGGGTAACAATCAGCCCCAGCATTTT	CASSPPGRGNNQPQHF
TRBJ2-3	few	TRBV5-1	TRBD1	TGCGCCAGCAGCCCCAACAGGGGGCCTAGCACAGATACGCAGTATTTT	CASSPNRGPSTDTQYF
TRBJ2-7	.	TRBV27	.	TGTGCCAGCAGTGATCGGACGGGAACCTACGAGCAGTACTTC	CASSDRTGTYEQYF
TRBJ2-3	many	TRBV6-4	TRBD2	TGTGCCAGCAGTGCGACTAGCGGGGGATCAGATACGCAGTATTTT	CASSATSGGSDTQYF
TRBJ2-3	.	TRBV7-2	.	TGTGCCAGCAGCTTAATCGTCCGGGGGCTTTTCGATACGCAGTATTTT	CASSLIVRGLFDTQYF
TRBJ2-5	few	TRBV25-1	.	TGTGCCAGCAGTGAATCGTCCAGGGTGGAGATCCAGTACTTC	CASSESSRVEIQYF
TRBJ2-3	many	TRBV7-3	.	TGTGCCAGCAGCTCACTTGGTCGTCACCACAGTTCCCGAGGCACAGATACGCAGTATTTT	CASSSLGRHHSSRGTDTQYF
TRBJ2-1	.	TRBV6-4	.	TGTGCCAGCAGTGACTCAACAGGTTCCTACAATGAGCAGTTCTTC	CASSDSTGSYNEQFF
TRBJ2-2	few	TRBV9	TRBD2	TGTGCCAGCAGCGCGAAGGTCGGGCGCGGGAGGGCCCAAACCGGGGAGCTGTTTTTT	CASSAKVGRGRAQTGELFF
TRBJ1-1	many	TRBV20-1	.	TGCAGTGCTAGGGTACTCACTGAAGCTTTCTTT	CSARVLTEAFF
TRBJ1-5	few	TRBV12-3/TRBV12-4	TRBD1	TGTGCCAGCAGTCGTGACACCGGGACAGGGGTTCAGCCCCAGCATTTT	CASSRDTGTGVQPQHF
TRBJ2-1	many	TRBV6-5	.	TGTGCCAGCAGTTTTCTACAGGGTCTAACCTACAATGAGCAGTTCTTC	CASSFLQGLTYNEQFF
TRBJ2-7	.	TRBV5-6	.	TGTGCCAGCAGCTCACTGGGACTGAGCTCCTACGAGCAGTACTTC	CASSSLGLSSYEQYF
TRBJ1-2	few	TRBV5-1	.	TGCGCCAGCAGCTTGCTGGAAGGGAGCTATGGCTACACCTTC	CASSLLEGSYGYTF
TRBJ1-1	once	TRBV9	.	TGTGCCAGCAGCGTATGGGACCATCTGAACACTGAAGCTTTCTTT	CASSVWDHLNTEAFF
TRBJ2-7	.	TRBV20-1	TRBD2	TGCAGTGCCATTCCGACATCTAGCGGGAGTTTATACGAGCAGTACTTC	CSAIPTSSGSLYEQYF
TRBJ2-1	many	TRBV29-1	.	TGCAGCGTTGGGACAGCGATTGAGCAGTTCTTC	CSVGTAIEQFF
TRBJ2-7	many	TRBV3-1	TRBD2	TGTGCCAGCACCCCCGCTAGCGGGGTTTTCGAGCAGTACTTC	CASTPASGVFEQYF
TRBJ1-5	many	TRBV7-8	TRBD1	TGTGCCAGCAGCTTATTTGGGACAGGGGGAAATCAGCCCCAGCATTTT	CASSLFGTGGNQPQHF
TRBJ2-7	many	TRBV5-1	.	TGCGCCAGCAGCGGAAGAGACGTTTCCTACGAGCAGTACTTC	CASSGRDVSYEQYF
TRBJ2-6	many	TRBV6-5	.	TGTGCCAGCAGTCCTCAGGGTCTCGGGGCCAACGTCCTGACTTTC	CASSPQGLGANVLTF
TRBJ2-5	.	TRBV3-1	TRBD2	TGTGCCAGCAGCCAAGTCCGGACTAGCGTCGAGACCCAGTACTTC	CASSQVRTSVETQYF
TRBJ2-7	medium-sized	TRBV15	.	TGTGCCACCAGCAGAGATTCGGCAGGTGCCTACGAGCAGTACTTC	CATSRDSAGAYEQYF
TRBJ2-7	few	TRBV7-8	.	TGTGCCAGCAGCCCTCAGGGGAACAGCTACGAGCAGTACTTC	CASSPQGNSYEQYF
TRBJ2-7	.	TRBV2	TRBD2	TGTGCCAGCACCCGGCAGGGTAGCGGGTACGAGCAGTACTTC	CASTRQGSGYEQYF
TRBJ2-5	many	TRBV18	.	TGTGCCAGCTCACCAGGTACTCAAGAGACCCAGTACTTC	CASSPGTQETQYF